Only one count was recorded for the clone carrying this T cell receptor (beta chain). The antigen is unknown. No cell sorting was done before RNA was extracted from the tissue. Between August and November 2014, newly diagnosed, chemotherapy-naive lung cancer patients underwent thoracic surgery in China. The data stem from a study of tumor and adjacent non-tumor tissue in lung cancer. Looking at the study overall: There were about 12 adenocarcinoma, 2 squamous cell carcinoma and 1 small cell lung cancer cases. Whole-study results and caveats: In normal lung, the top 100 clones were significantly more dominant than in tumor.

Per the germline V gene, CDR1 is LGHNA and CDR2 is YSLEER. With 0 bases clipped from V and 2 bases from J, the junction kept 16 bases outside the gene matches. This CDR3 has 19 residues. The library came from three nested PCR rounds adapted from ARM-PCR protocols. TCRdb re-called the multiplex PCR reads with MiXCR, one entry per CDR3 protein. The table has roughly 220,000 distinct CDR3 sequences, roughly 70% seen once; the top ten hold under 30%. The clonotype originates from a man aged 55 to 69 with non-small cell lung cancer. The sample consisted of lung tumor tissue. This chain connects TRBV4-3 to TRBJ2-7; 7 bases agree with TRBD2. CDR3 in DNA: TGCGCCAGCAGCCAAGACCCTCCCGGGACTTGCGGGGGACCCTACGAGCAGTACTTC. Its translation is CASSQDPPGTCGGPYEQYF.